This TCR beta chain was sequenced for a study of T cell clonotyping in hematopoietic cell transplantation. The length of the CDR3 is 14 residues. The junction had 11 bases not matched to a gene; V was cut back by 7 bases and J by 6 bases. CDR1 is MNHNS and CDR2 is SASEGT in the germline V gene. As for time point: recipient sample about 28 days before transplant, after cytoreduction. In the case of this clone: Its antigen is not known.

Method: immunoSEQ multiplex PCR; TCRdb's copy keeps in-frame clones and lacks some. The table records over 10,000 clones, roughly 84% of them present only once. The study, taken as a whole, reports: Few recipient clonotypes overlapped donors; over 97% were de novo at given depth.

The V and J genes are TRBV6-1 and TRBJ2-7, with TRBD2 matching over 8 bases. The sequencing used peripheral blood mononuclear cells, collected before stem cell transplant. This TCR derives from a man aged 60 to 69 with acute myeloid leukemia. Some clones in this sample may be carry-over from other donors' samples. In nucleotides, the CDR3 is TGTGCCAGCACCAAAAGCGGGAGCTTCCGCGAGCAGTACTTC. Translated: CASTKSGSFREQYF.